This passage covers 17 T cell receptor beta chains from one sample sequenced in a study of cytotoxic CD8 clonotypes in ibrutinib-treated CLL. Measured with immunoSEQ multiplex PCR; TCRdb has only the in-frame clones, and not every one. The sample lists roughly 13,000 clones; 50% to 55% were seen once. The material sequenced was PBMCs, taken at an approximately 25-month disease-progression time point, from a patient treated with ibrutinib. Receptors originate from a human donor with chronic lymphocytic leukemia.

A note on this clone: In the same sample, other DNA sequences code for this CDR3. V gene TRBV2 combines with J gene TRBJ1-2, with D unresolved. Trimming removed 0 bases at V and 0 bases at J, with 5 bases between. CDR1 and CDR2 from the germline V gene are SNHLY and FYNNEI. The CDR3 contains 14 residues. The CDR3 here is CASSEAAANYGYTF. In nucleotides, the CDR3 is TGTGCCAGCAGTGAAGCGGCAGCTAACTATGGCTACACCTTC.

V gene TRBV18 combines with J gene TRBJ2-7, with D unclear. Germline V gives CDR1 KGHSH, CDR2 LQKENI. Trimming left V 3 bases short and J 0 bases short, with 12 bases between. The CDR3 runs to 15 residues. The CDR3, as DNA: TGTGCCAGCTCACCCCAAGGGCAGAGCTCCTACGAGCAGTACTTC. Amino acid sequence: CASSPQGQSSYEQYF.

CDR3 region: CASSSFMNTEAFF. CDR3 sequence (DNA): TGTGCCAGCAGCTCGTTCATGAACACTGAAGCTTTCTTT. The chain joins TRBV5-6 to TRBJ1-1; D remains ambiguous. Germline CDR1 reads SGHDT; CDR2 reads YYEEEE. This CDR3 region has 13 residues. The ends were cut back, 3 bases at V and 0 bases at J, with 6 bases in the middle.

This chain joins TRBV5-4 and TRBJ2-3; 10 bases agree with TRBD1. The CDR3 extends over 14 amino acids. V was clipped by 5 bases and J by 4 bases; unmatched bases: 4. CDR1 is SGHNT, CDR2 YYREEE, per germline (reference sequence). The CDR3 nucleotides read TGTGCCAGCAGGGGACAGGGGAGGCCAGATACGCAGTATTTT. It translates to CASRGQGRPDTQYF.

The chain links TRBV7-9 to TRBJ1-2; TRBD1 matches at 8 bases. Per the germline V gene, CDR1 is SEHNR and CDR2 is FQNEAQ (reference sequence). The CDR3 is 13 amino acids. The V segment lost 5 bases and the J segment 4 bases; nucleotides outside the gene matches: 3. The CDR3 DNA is TGTGCCAGCAGCGCAGGGGGCAGCTATGGCTACACCTTC. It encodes CASSAGGSYGYTF.

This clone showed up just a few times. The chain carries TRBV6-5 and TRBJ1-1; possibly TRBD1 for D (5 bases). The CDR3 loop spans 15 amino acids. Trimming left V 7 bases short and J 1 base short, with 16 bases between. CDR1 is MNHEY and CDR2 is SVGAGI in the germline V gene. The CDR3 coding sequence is TGTGCCAGCATCCGAGGCAGGGCCAGGAACACTGAAGCTTTCTTT. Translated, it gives CASIRGRARNTEAFF.

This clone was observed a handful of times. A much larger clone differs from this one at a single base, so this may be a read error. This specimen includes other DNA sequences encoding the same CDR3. The CDR3 reads CASSLGSYEQYF. The CDR3 coding sequence is TGTGCCAGCAGCTTAGGATCCTACGAGCAGTACTTC. The J gene is TRBJ2-7, the V gene TRBV7-9, with unresolved D. V was pared by 1 base and J by 1 base, with 2 bases between. The CDR3 sequence is 12 residues long. Germline assignment: CDR1 SEHNR and CDR2 FQNEAQ (reference sequence).

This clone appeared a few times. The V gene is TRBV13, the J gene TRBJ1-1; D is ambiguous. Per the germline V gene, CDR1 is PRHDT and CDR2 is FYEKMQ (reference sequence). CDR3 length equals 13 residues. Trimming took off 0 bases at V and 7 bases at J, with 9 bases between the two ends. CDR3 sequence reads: CASSLGGLREAFF. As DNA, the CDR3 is TGTGCCAGCAGCTTAGGGGGTCTACGTGAAGCTTTCTTT.

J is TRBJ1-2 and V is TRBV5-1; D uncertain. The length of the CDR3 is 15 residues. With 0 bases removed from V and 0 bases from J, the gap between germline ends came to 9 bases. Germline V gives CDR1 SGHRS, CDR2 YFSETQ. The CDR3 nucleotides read TGCGCCAGCAGCTTGGCGGCAGTCGCTAACTATGGCTACACCTTC. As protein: CASSLAAVANYGYTF.

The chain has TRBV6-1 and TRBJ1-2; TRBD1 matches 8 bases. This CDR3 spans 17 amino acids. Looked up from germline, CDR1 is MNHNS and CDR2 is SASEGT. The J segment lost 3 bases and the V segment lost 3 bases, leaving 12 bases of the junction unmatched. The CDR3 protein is CASSDGTGSPYYYGYTF. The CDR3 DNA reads TGTGCCAGCAGTGATGGGACAGGATCCCCCTACTACTATGGCTACACCTTC.

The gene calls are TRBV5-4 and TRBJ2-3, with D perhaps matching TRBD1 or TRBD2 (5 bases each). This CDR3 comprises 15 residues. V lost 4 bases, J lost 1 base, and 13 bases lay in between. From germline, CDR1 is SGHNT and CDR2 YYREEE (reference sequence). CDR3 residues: CASSLEGWGTDTQYF. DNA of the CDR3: TGTGCCAGCAGCCTCGAGGGGTGGGGCACAGATACGCAGTATTTT. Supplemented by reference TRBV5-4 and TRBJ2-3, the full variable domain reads ETGVTQSPTHLIKTRGQQVTLRCSSQSGHNTVSWYQQALGQGPQFIFQYYREEENGRGNFPPRFSGLQFPNYSSELNVNALELDDSALYLCASSLEGWGTDTQYFGPGTRLTVL.

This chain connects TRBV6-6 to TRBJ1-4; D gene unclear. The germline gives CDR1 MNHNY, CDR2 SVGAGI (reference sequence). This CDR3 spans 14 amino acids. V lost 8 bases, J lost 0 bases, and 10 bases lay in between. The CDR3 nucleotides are TGTGCCAGCCAGGCACCGGCAACTAATGAAAAACTGTTTTTT. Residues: CASQAPATNEKLFF.

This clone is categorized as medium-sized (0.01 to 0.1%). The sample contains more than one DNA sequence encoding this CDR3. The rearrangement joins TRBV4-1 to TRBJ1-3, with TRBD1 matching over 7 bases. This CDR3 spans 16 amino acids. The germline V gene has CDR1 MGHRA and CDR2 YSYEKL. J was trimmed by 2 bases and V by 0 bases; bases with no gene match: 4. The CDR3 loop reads CASSQDGTGAGNTIYF. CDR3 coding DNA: TGCGCCAGCAGCCAAGATGGTACAGGGGCTGGAAACACCATATATTTT.

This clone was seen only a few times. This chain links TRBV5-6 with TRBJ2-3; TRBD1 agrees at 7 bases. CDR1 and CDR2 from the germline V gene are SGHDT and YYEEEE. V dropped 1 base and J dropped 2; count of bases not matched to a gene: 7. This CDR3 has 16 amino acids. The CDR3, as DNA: TGTGCCAGCAGCTTGTCACGCAGGGGGACCACAGATACGCAGTATTTT. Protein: CASSLSRRGTTDTQYF.

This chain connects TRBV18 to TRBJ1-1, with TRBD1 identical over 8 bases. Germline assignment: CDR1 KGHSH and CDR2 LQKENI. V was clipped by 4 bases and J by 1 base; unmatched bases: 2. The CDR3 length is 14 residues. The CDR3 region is CASSQDRENTEAFF. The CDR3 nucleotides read TGTGCCAGCTCACAGGACAGGGAGAACACTGAAGCTTTCTTT. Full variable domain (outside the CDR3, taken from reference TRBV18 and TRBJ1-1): NAGVMQNPRHLVRRRGQEARLRCSPMKGHSHVYWYRQLPEEGLKFMVYLQKENIIDESGMPKERFSAEFPKEGPSILRIQQVVRGDSAAYFCASSQDRENTEAFFGQGTRLTVV.

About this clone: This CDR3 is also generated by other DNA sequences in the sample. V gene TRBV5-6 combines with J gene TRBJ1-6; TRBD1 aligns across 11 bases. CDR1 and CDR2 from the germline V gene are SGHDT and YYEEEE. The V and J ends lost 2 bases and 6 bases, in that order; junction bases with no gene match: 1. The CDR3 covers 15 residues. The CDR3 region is CASSFGTGGNSPLHF. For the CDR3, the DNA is TGTGCCAGCAGCTTCGGGACAGGGGGTAATTCACCCCTCCACTTT. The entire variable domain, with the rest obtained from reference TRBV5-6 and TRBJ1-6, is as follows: DAGVTQSPTHLIKTRGQQVTLRCSPKSGHDTVSWYQQALGQGPQFIFQYYEEEERQRGNFPDRFSGHQFPNYSSELNVNALLLGDSALYLCASSFGTGGNSPLHFGNGTRLTVT.

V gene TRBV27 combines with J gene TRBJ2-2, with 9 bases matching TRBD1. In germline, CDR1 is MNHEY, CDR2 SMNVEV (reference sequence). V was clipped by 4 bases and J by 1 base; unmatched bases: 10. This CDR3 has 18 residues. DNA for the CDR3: TGTGCCAGCAGTTGGACTACCCCGACAGGGGGGAACACCGGGGAGCTGTTTTTT. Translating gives CASSWTTPTGGNTGELFF.